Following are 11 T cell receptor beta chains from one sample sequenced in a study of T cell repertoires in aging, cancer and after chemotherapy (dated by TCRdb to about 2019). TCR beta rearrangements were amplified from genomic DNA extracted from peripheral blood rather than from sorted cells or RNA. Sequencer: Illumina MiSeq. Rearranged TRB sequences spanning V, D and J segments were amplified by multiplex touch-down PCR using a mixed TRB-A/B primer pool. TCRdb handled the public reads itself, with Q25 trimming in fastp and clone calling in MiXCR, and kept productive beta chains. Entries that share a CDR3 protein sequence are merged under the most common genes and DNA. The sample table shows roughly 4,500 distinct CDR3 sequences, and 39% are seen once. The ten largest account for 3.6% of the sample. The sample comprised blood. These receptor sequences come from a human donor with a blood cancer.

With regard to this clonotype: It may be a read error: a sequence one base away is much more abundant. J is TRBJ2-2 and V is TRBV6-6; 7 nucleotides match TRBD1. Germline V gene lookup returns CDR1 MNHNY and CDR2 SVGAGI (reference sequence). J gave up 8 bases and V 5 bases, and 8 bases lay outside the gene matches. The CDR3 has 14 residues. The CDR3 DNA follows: TGTGCCAGCAGTAGGACAGGTGGAAAGGGGGAGCTGTTTTTT. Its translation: CASSRTGGKGELFF.

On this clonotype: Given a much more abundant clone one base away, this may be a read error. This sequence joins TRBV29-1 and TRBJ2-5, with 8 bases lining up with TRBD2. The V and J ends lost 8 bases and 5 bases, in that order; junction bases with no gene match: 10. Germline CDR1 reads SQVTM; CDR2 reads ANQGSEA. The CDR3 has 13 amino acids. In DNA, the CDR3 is TGCAGCAACTTAGCGGGACGAGGGGAGACCCAGTACTTC. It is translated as CSNLAGRGETQYF.

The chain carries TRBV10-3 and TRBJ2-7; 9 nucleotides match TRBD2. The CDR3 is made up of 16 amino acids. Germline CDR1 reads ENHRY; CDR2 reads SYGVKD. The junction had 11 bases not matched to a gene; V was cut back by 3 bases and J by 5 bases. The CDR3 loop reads CAISDGSVSGSHEQYF. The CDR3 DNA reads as TGTGCCATCAGTGACGGGTCGGTTAGCGGGAGCCACGAGCAGTACTTC.

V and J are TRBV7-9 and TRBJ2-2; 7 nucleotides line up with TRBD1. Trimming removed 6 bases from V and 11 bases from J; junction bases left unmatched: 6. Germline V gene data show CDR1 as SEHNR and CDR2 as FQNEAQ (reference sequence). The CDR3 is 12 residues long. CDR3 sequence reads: CASRPDRTELFF. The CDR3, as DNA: TGTGCCAGCAGACCGGACAGGACCGAGCTGTTTTTT. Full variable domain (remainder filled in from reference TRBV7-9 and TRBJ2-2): DTGVSQNPRHKITKRGQNVTFRCDPISEHNRLYWYRQTLGQGPEFLTYFQNEAQLEKSRLLSDRFSAERPKGSFSTLEIQRTEQGDSAMYLCASRPDRTELFFGEGSRLTVL.

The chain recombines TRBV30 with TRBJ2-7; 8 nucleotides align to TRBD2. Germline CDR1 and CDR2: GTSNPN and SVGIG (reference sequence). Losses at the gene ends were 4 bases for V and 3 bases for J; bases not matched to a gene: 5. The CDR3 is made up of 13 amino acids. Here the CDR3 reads CAWTSGRNYEQYF. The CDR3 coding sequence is TGTGCCTGGACCAGCGGGAGAAACTACGAGCAGTACTTC.

The CDR3 bases are TGTGCCAGCAGCCTACCAACTAGATACAATGAGCAGTTCTTC. This sequence encodes CASSLPTRYNEQFF. The genes are TRBV7-9 and TRBJ2-1; D possibly corresponds to TRBD2 (5 bases). Germline-derived CDR1 and CDR2 are SEHNR and FQNEAQ (reference sequence). The CDR3 length is 14 residues. V gave up 5 bases and J gave up 4 bases, with 12 bases separating them.

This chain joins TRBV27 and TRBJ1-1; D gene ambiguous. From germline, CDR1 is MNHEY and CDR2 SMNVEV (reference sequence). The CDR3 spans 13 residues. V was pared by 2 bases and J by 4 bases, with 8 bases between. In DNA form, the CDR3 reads TGTGCCAGCAGTTTACGGCTAGCCACTGAAGCTTTCTTT. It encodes CASSLRLATEAFF.

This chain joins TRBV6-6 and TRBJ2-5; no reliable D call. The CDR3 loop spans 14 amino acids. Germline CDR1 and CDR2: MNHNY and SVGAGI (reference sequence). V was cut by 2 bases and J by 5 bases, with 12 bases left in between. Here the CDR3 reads CASSYGGNGETQYF. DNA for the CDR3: TGTGCCAGCAGTTACGGTGGGAACGGGGAGACCCAGTACTTC.

The CDR3 protein is CASSPTGTQYF. CDR3 DNA: TGTGCCAGCAGCCCCACCGGGACCCAGTACTTC. The V gene is TRBV7-2, the J gene TRBJ2-5, with D unclear. The CDR3 has 11 amino acids. V was pared by 5 bases and J by 7 bases, with 8 bases between. CDR1 is SGHTA, CDR2 FQGNSA, per germline.

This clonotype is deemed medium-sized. The CDR3 loop is CASSPADTQYF. The DNA of the CDR3 is TGTGCCAGCTCACCCGCGGATACGCAGTATTTT. V usage is TRBV18 and J usage is TRBJ2-3; no reliable D call. CDR1 and CDR2 from the germline V gene are KGHSH and LQKENI. The CDR3 contains 11 residues. The ends were cut back, 3 bases at V and 6 bases at J, with 4 bases in the middle.

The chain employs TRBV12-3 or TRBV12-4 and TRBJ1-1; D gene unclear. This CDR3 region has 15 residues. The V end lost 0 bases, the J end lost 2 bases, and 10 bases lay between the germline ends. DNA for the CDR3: TGTGCCAGCAGTTTAGCAGTGGGCCCCAACACTGAAGCTTTCTTT. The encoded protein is CASSLAVGPNTEAFF.